This entry features one T cell receptor (beta chain) sequence. Its specific antigen is unknown. One base away there is no much larger clone; base qualities are not given. The library was made by the immunoSEQ multiplex PCR assay. The multiplex PCR relied on a mix of 60 forward primers for TCR Vbeta segments and 13 reverse primers for TCR Jbeta segments. The CDR3 region of rearranged TCR beta genes was amplified from genomic DNA by a multiplex PCR assay. The Illumina HiSeq System was used to sequence the amplified TCR beta libraries as 87-base-pair reads. The published analysis was carried out like this. In a later analysis, approximately 74 million unique TCR beta chains were counted across the approximately 670 repertoires, and around 11 million of these chains were shared by at least two donors. A nearest-neighbor algorithm error-corrected the raw reads and collapsed the reads into unique sequences, merging closely related sequences to remove PCR and sequencing errors. V, D and J gene segments were assigned by aligning CDR3 sequences to IMGT reference sequences. Each retained sequence needed at least a six-nucleotide match to both a V gene segment and a J gene segment. A rearrangement counted as productive if the CDR3 had no stop codons and remained in frame with V and J, and every other rearrangement counted as non-productive. CDR3 was defined by IMGT convention, running from the second conserved V-encoded cysteine to the conserved J-encoded phenylalanine. The earlier analysis of 450 to 750 of the donors excluded any sequence lacking an unambiguous match to a single V gene segment. An earlier analysis of a few hundred of the donors called V segments functional above 56.7% productive rearrangements and segregating when the between-donor standard deviation exceeded 5%. A statistical classification framework was developed to diagnose cytomegalovirus status using the catalog of TCR beta chain sequences. V and J gene assignment, in a later analysis, came from comparing TCR nucleotide sequences with IMGT/GENE-DB human TR gene sequences. Using the TCRdist pipeline, a later analysis assigned CDR3 sequences along with most-parsimonious VDJ recombination scenarios. A later analysis defined each TCR beta chain by its CDR3 amino acid sequence plus V-gene family, and excluded reads lacking a unique V-gene family. A later analysis removed 592 highly shared, low-generation-probability nucleotide sequences to deal with suspected cross-contamination and a sequencing artifact. In a later analysis, a clonal expansion index for each public chain was calculated from normalized within-repertoire ranks of inferred template counts. In a later analysis, generation probabilities were computed using a VDJ recombination model fitted to out-of-frame rearrangements, and the results were checked against IGoR. Hypergeometric tests were used in a later analysis to score TCR-TCR, TCR-HLA and TCR-CMV co-occurrence, with a repertoire-size bias correction applied to the TCR pairs. In a later analysis, false discovery rates were estimated by permuting HLA or CMV assignments 20 times. In a later analysis, co-occurring TCRs were grouped using DBSCAN, with TCRdist sequence similarity added in when clustering inside HLA-allele-positive subsets. For co-occurrence clustering, repertoires with fewer than 30,000 or more than 120,000 public chains were excluded, along with about five repertoires with anomalous nucleotide sharing. Imported from immuneACCESS, the table was reduced by TCRdb to in-frame sequences with V and J called. These copies leave out some clones; in studies compared against another copy, an unresolved V gene accounts for under half, and the cause of the remainder is not known. V and J calls and clone size are copied from that table; D and trimming were computed from the DNA. The sample records 95,000 to 150,000 clones, around four fifths of which are singletons. The biggest ten clones account for 15% to 25% of the sample.

This specimen belongs to a study of cytomegalovirus exposure and HLA in healthy donors (dated by TCRdb to about 2017). Some background on the complete study: An earlier analysis of 587 of the donors reported around 280 Gb of sequence data and 100 million to 120 million unique TCR beta sequences obtained from roughly 180 million T cells. Approximately 300 gigabases of sequencing data and roughly 80 million unique TCR sequences made up an early release that covered about 640 HLA-typed donors. Of the roughly 390 genotyped donors, 81% were placed in the genetic ancestry cluster associated with self-reported Caucasian donors. The study was designed to test whether signatures of past pathogen exposure could be identified by cataloging public T cell receptors. The study used immunosequencing to profile the T cell repertoires of 666 subjects and linked those repertoires to cytomegalovirus serostatus. A separate validation cohort of about 110 different subjects was used in addition to the roughly 620-subject first cohort. High-throughput TCR immunosequencing, statistical association of individual TCRs with disease status, and machine learning were combined to predict cytomegalovirus infection status. To study patterns of TCR occurrence, a later analysis re-analyzed previously published TCR beta repertoires from around 670 donors and added high-resolution HLA genotyping. Rather than drawing on any new phenotypic data, the later analysis identified candidate immune exposures from TCR beta sequences and the way those sequences occurred across donors. An earlier analysis of 587 of the donors used high-throughput TCR beta sequencing to judge whether each TCR beta V gene segment behaved as functional or pseudogenic. Alongside the repertoire data, information on donor age, sex, ethnicity and CMV serostatus was compiled. A later genetic analysis used genome-wide SNP genotypes for about 55% of the 666 donors, treating that subset as a discovery cohort. Every discovery cohort repertoire had been produced on one sequencing platform. Both class I and class II loci were covered by HLA typing, at four-digit resolution. Typing coverage varied by locus: roughly 629-640 donors for A, B, C, DRB1 and DQB1; under 550 for DQA1; over 600 for DPA1; around 450 for DPB1. Roughly 5 DR-DQ haplotypes were treated as single units for association and clustering because of strong linkage in the cohort. Across approximately 400 genotyped donors of the cohort, an average of roughly 200,000 unique TCR beta nucleotide sequences per donor were sequenced, and 15% to 20% of those sequences were non-productive.

The CDR3, cysteine through phenylalanine, is 14 amino acids long. The entry retains the CDR3 DNA only, 42 bases that are in frame from base 1. The cohort comprised some 680 healthy bone marrow donors. At the time of sampling, every cohort member was nominally healthy, though immune exposures that went unrecorded were likely present. The donor was CMV seropositive and was included in the group of about 290 seropositive cohort members. Every donor gave a peripheral blood sample, and the peripheral blood mononuclear cells from that sample were used for TCR beta sequencing. Genomic DNA extraction from the blood cell samples was performed with the Qiagen DNeasy Blood Extraction Kit. Findings and caveats that apply to the study as a whole: According to a later analysis, parvovirus B19, influenza, CMV and Epstein-Barr virus appeared linked to several top co-occurrence clusters. An association between a missense DCLRE1C variant and V-gene and J-gene trimming of TCR beta chains was found in a later genetic analysis and replicated in an independent cohort. Compared with equally common non-associated chains, HLA-associated TCR beta chains in a later analysis were more clonally expanded and had lower generation probabilities. In a later analysis, TCR association rates were found to vary across HLA loci, with the most associated TCRs seen for DRB1 alleles and the fewest for HLA-C alleles. Strong co-occurrence of HLA alleles, especially DR and DQ, made assigning TCR associations to individual alleles difficult. Some IMGT-functional V segments, including TRBV6-2 and TRBV6-3, could not be told apart with the 87-base-pair reads, so those segments were excluded. Across donors, most TCR sequences were observed very rarely, whereas some public TCRs were present in many individuals. The study gave a list of 150 to 200 TCR beta chains associated with cytomegalovirus. The sequencing pipeline was judged likely to have produced a cluster of highly shared sequence variants as a technical artifact. Specific HLA alleles were associated with 15,000 to 20,000 TCR beta sequences at a false discovery rate of 0.05 in a later analysis. In this cohort, only TCR beta chains were sequenced, and detectable features were limited by the absence of alpha or paired-chain data. A further reported finding was that TCR beta sequences accurately predicted the HLA-A and HLA-B alleles for most subjects in the first cohort. In vitro tests confirmed that a few of the cytomegalovirus-associated TCR beta chains recognize cytomegalovirus antigens. The classifier was reported to diagnose cytomegalovirus status with high specificity and sensitivity in both the original and validation cohorts. In an earlier analysis of fewer than 750 of the donors, most TCR beta V segments were observed in productive rearrangements about 90% or about 30% of the time, broadly matching IMGT annotations. Presence/absence analyses assumed roughly uniform sequencing depth across donors, an assumption that may not hold. Correlated functional status among segregating V segments might reflect linkage disequilibrium, but an unknown experimental factor could not be ruled out. Because counts were too low, some 16 rarely observed V segments, including chromosome 9 orphons, were excluded from the earlier analysis of 587 of the donors. In a later genetic analysis, fewer N-insertions in productive TCRs were reported among donors in an Asian-associated ancestry cluster than the 666-donor mean. The only immune exposure information available for the cohort was CMV serostatus. A later analysis found that most CMV-associated TCR beta chains appeared HLA-restricted, with HLA associations seemingly driven largely by CMV exposure. Because some donors lacked HLA typing at each locus, the association tests relied only on the typed subset. The authors suggested that the approach could potentially be extended to other disease states and immunological phenotypes.

The sample was PBMCs. The TCR originated in a young man in good health and CMV-seropositive. The chain couples TRBV12-2 to TRBJ1-2. TRBV12-2 is tagged as a pseudogene. The CDR3: CASRTPRDLYGYTF. In nucleotide form, the sequence is TGTGCAAGTCGCACACCCCGGGATCTCTATGGCTACACCTTC.